These 6 T cell receptor beta chains were all obtained from the same sample, sequenced in a study of T cells in Graves' hyperthyroidism and ophthalmopathy. TCR beta CDR3 regions were amplified from RNA. Using the HTBI primer set, a first-round RT-PCR was run on the TCR CDR3. TCRdb itself ran the multiplex PCR reads through MiXCR, one entry per CDR3 protein. The sample holds 300,000 to 350,000 distinct CDR3 sequences, roughly 18% seen once. Sequencing was done on a sample of blood. These receptors were taken from a woman aged 45 to 65 with Graves' hyperthyroidism.

This clonotype appeared a few times. The chain recombines TRBV5-1 with TRBJ2-2, with no clear D. Germline CDR1 is SGHRS and CDR2 is YFSETQ. V lost 4 bases and J 2 bases, leaving 9 bases between the germline ends. The CDR3 covers 14 residues. The CDR3 spells CASSIYRNTGELFF. DNA of the CDR3: TGCGCCAGCAGCATCTACAGAAACACCGGGGAGCTGTTTTTT. Drawing the rest from reference TRBV5-1 and TRBJ2-2, the complete variable domain is KAGVTQTPRYLIKTRGQQVTLSCSPISGHRSVSWYQQTPGQGLQFLFEYFSETQRNKGNFPGRFSGRQFSNSRSEMNVSTLELGDSALYLCASSIYRNTGELFFGEGSRLTVL.

In its sample, this clonotype was seen many times. This sequence joins TRBV5-1 and TRBJ1-2, with TRBD1 as a possible D gene (6 bases). Trimming stripped 1 base from V and 2 bases from J, with 12 bases between. The CDR3 has 15 amino acids. From germline, CDR1 is SGHRS and CDR2 YFSETQ. The CDR3 region is CASSLSDRINYGYTF. CDR3 coding DNA: TGCGCCAGCAGCTTGAGTGACAGGATAAACTATGGCTACACCTTC.

The chain has TRBV10-2 and TRBJ2-1; 7 bases map to TRBD1. Germline V gives CDR1 WSHSY, CDR2 SAAADI. V lost 6 bases and J lost 5; bases outside the gene matches: 7. This CDR3 has 14 residues. CDR3 coding DNA: TGCGCCAGCAGCGCCAGACAGGGTCACAATGAGCAGTTCTTC. This translates into CASSARQGHNEQFF.

This clonotype was counted many times. This sequence joins TRBV27 and TRBJ1-1; tentative D call: TRBD1 (5 bases). Trimming removed 5 bases from V and 0 bases from J, with 10 bases in between. Germline CDR1 MNHEY, CDR2 SMNVEV (reference sequence). This CDR3 comprises 14 residues. Here the CDR3 reads CASSKDTVNTEAFF. In nucleotides, the CDR3 is TGTGCCAGCAGTAAGGACACGGTGAACACTGAAGCTTTCTTT.

This clonotype was picked up a small number of times. The chain employs TRBV20-1 and TRBJ1-3, with TRBD1 identical over 7 bases. This CDR3 spans 13 amino acids. V gave up 5 bases and J gave up 2 bases; unmatched junction bases: 3. Germline values: CDR1 DFQATT, CDR2 SNEGSKA (reference sequence). CDR3 region: CSAGTVTGNTIYF. CDR3 bases: TGCAGTGCTGGGACAGTCACTGGAAACACCATATATTTT.

The rearrangement uses TRBV7-6 and TRBJ2-7; 12 bases are a match to TRBD2. Looked up from germline, CDR1 is SGHVS and CDR2 is FNYEAQ. Trimming at V came to 4 bases and at J to 6 bases, leaving 10 bases not matched to a gene. The CDR3 has 16 amino acids. CDR3 sequence (DNA): TGTGCCAGCAGCTCTGAGACTAGCGGGAGCCCTGGCGAGCAGTACTTC. Translating it yields CASSSETSGSPGEQYF.